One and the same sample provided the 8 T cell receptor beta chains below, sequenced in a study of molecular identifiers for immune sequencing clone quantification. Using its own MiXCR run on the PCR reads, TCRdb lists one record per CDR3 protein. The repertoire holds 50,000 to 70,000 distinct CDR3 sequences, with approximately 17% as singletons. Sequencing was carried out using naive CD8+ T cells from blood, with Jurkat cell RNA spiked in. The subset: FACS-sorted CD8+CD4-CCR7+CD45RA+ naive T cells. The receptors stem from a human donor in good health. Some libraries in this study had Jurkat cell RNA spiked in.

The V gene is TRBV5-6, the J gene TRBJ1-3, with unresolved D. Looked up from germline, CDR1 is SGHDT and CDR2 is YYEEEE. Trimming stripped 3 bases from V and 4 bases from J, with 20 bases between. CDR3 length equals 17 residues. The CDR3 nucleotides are TGTGCCAGCAGCTCACTGGTATACCGGTCGGGAGGAAACACCATATATTTT. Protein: CASSSLVYRSGGNTIYF.

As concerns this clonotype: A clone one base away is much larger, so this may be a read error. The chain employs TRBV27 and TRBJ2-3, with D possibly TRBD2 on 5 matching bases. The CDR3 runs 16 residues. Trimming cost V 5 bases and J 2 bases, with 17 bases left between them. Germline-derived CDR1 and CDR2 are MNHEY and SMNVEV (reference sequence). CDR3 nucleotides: TGTGCCAGCAGTACGTGGTTCGGGGAGAACACAGATACGCAGTATTTT. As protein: CASSTWFGENTDTQYF.

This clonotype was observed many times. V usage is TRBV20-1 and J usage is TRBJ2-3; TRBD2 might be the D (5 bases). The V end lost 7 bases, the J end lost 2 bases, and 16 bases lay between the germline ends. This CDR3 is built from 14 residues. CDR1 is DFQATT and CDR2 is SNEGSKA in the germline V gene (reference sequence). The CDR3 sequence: CSGADRLTTDTQYF. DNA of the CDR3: TGCAGTGGTGCAGATAGACTAACCACAGATACGCAGTATTTT.

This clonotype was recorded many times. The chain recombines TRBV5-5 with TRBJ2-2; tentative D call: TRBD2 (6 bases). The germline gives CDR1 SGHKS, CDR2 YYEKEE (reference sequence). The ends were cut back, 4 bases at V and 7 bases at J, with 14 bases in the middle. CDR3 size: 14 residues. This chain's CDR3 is CASSPWREVGELFF. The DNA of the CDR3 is TGTGCCAGCAGCCCCTGGAGGGAGGTCGGGGAGCTGTTTTTT.

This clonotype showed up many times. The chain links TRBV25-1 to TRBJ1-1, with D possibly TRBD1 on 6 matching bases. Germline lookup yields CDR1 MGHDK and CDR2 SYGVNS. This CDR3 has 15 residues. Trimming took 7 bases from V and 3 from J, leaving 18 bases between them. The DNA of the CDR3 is TGTGCCAGCACCCGCCGGGGGCGGGGGGACACTGAAGCTTTCTTT. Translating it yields CASTRRGRGDTEAFF. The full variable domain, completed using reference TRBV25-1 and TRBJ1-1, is EADIYQTPRYLVIGTGKKITLECSQTMGHDKMYWYQQDPGMELHLIHYSYGVNSTEKGDLSSESTVSRIRTEHFPLTLESARPSHTSQYLCASTRRGRGDTEAFFGQGTRLTVV.

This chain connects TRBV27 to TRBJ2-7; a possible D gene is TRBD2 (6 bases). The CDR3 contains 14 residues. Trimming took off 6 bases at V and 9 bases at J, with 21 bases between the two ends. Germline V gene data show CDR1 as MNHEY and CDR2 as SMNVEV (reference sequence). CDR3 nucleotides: TGTGCCAGCAGGTTCTTGAGCGGGCTAGAGCCGCAGTACTTC. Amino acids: CASRFLSGLEPQYF.

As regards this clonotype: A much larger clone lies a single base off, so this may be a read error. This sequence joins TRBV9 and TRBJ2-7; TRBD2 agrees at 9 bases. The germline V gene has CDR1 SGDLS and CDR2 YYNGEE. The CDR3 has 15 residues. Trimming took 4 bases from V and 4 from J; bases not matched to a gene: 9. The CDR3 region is CASSPRLADLYEQYF. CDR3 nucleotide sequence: TGTGCCAGCAGCCCCCGACTAGCGGACCTTTACGAGCAGTACTTC.

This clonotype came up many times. CDR3 sequence reads: CSGAGTVLNTEAFF. In DNA, the CDR3 is TGCAGCGGGGCCGGGACAGTATTGAACACTGAAGCTTTCTTT. V is TRBV29-1 and J is TRBJ1-1; 7 positions match TRBD1. The trim removed 7 bases at V and 0 bases at J, leaving 8 bases unmatched. The CDR3 loop spans 14 amino acids. Germline lookup yields CDR1 SQVTM and CDR2 ANQGSEA. Supplemented by reference TRBV29-1 and TRBJ1-1, the full variable domain reads SAVISQKPSRDICQRGTSLTIQCQVDSQVTMMFWYRQQPGQSLTLIATANQGSEATYESGFVIDKFPISRPNLTFSTLTVSNMSPEDSSIYLCSGAGTVLNTEAFFGQGTRLTVV.